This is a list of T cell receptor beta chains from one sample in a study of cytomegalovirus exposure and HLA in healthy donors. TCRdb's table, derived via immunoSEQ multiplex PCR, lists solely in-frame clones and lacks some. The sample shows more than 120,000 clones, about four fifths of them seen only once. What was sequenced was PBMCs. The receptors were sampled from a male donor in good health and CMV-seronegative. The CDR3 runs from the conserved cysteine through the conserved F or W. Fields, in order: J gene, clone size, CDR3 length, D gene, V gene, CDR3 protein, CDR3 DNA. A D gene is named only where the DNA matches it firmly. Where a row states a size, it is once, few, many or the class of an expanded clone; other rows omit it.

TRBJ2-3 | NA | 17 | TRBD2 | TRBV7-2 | CASSLLEAGVGTDTQYF | TGTGCCAGCAGCTTACTCGAAGCGGGAGTCGGCACAGATACGCAGTATTTT
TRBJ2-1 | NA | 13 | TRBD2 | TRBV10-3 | CAISDSGGGEQFF | TGTGCCATCAGCGATTCGGGAGGGGGTGAGCAGTTCTTC
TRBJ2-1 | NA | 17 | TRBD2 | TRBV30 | CAWSRSTSGIRSSEQFF | TGTGCCTGGAGCAGATCGACTAGCGGGATCCGAAGTAGTGAGCAGTTCTTC
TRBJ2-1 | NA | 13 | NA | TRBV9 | CASTLGATGLSVF | TGTGCCAGCACCCTAGGGGCGACCGGCCTATCAGTCTTC
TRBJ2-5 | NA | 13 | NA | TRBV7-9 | CASSLSGLETQYF | TGTGCCAGCAGCCTGAGCGGGCTGGAGACCCAGTACTTC
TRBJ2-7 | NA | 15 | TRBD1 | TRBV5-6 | CASSGVGQGAYEQYF | TGTGCCAGCAGCGGGGTGGGACAGGGAGCCTACGAGCAGTACTTC
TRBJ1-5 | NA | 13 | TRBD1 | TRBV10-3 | CAISDQGAQPQHF | TGTGCCATCAGTGATCAGGGGGCTCAGCCCCAGCATTTT
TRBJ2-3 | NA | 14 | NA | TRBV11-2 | CASSSRGEADTQYF | TGTGCCAGCAGCTCCAGAGGGGAGGCAGATACGCAGTATTTT
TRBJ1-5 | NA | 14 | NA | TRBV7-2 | CASSEERSNQPQHF | TGTGCCAGCAGCGAGGAACGGTCTAATCAGCCCCAGCATTTT
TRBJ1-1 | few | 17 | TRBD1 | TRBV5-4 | CASSYGQGGGLNTEAFF | TGTGCCAGCAGCTACGGACAGGGGGGTGGGTTGAACACTGAAGCTTTCTTT
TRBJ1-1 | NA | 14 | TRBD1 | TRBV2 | CASSAGGVGTEAFF | TGTGCCAGCTCGGCAGGGGGCGTCGGCACTGAAGCTTTCTTT
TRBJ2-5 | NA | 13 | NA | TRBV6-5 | CASSDIGGETQYF | TGTGCCAGCAGTGATATAGGAGGAGAGACCCAGTACTTC
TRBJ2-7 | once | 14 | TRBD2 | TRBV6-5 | CASSIKRESDEQYF | TGTGCCAGCAGTATAAAGCGGGAGAGCGACGAGCAGTACTTC
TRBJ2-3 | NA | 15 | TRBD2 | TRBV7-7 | CASSPGLAVTDTQYF | TGTGCTAGCAGCCCGGGACTAGCGGTCACAGATACGCAGTATTTT
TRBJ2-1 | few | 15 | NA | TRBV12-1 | CASSFAAGDRDEQFF | TGTGCCAGCAGCTTTGCGGCGGGAGACCGGGATGAGCAGTTCTTC
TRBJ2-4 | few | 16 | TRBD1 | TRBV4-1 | CASSQDLPGGADIQYF | TGCGCCAGCAGCCAAGATCTCCCAGGGGGCGCGGACATTCAGTACTTC
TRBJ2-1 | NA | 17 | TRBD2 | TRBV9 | CASSLRGGTSGSSEQFF | TGTGCCAGCAGCCTCCGAGGTGGGACTAGCGGTTCTAGTGAGCAGTTCTTC
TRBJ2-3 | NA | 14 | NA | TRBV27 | CASSAGVATDTQYF | TGTGCCAGCAGTGCCGGCGTAGCGACAGATACGCAGTATTTT
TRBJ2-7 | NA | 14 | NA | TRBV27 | CASGSGLQPSEQYF | TGTGCCAGCGGCAGCGGACTCCAGCCGTCCGAGCAGTACTTC
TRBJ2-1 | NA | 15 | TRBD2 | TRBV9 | CASSSSGSLSNEQFF | TGTGCCAGCAGTAGTAGCGGGAGTTTGTCCAATGAGCAGTTCTTC
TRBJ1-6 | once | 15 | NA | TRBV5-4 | CASSLGRPPDSPLHF | TGTGCCAGCAGCTTGGGGCGGCCCCCCGATTCACCCCTCCACTTT
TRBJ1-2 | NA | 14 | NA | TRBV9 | CASSVDEGLLGYTF | TGTGCCAGCAGCGTAGATGAGGGCCTCCTAGGCTACACCTTC
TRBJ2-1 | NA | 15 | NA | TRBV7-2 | CASSLLADSYNEQFF | TGTGCCAGCAGCTTACTAGCTGACTCCTACAATGAGCAGTTCTTC
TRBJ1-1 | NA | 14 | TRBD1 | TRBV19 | CASSQGGENTEAFF | TGTGCCAGTAGTCAAGGGGGCGAGAACACTGAAGCTTTCTTT
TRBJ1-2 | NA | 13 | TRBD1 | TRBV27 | CASSSGQDYGYTF | TGTGCCAGCAGCTCAGGACAGGATTATGGCTACACCTTC
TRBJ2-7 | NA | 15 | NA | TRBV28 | CASTTPGQSSYEQYF | TGTGCCAGCACGACTCCGGGACAAAGCTCCTACGAGCAGTACTTC
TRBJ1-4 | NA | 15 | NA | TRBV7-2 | CASSSQGTTNEKLFF | TGTGCCAGCAGCTCCCAGGGGACAACTAATGAAAAACTGTTTTTT
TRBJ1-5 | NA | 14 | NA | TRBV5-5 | CASSFFLSNQPQHF | TGTGCCAGCAGCTTTTTTCTTAGCAATCAGCCCCAGCATTTT
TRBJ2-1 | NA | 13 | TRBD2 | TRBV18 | CASAGGRDNEQFF | TGTGCCAGCGCCGGAGGGAGGGATAATGAGCAGTTCTTC
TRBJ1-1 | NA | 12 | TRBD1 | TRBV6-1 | CASGLGQGEAFF | TGTGCCAGCGGCCTGGGACAGGGGGAAGCTTTCTTT
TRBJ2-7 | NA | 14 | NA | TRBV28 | CASSQYQAAYEQYF | TGTGCCAGCAGTCAGTACCAGGCCGCCTACGAGCAGTACTTC
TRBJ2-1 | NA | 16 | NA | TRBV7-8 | CASSLILRGSYNEQFF | TGTGCCAGCAGCTTAATCTTACGGGGCTCCTACAATGAGCAGTTCTTC
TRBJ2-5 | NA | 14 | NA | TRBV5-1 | CASSFTVSGETQYF | TGCGCCAGCAGCTTCACCGTCTCGGGAGAGACCCAGTACTTC
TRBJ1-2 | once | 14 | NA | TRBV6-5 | CASSYSEGAYGYTF | TGTGCCAGCAGTTACTCGGAAGGGGCCTATGGCTACACCTTC
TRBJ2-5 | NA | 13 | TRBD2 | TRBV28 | CASSLSGRRYQYF | TGTGCCAGCAGTCTTAGCGGGAGACGATACCAGTACTTC
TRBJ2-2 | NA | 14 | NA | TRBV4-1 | CASKVLANTGELFF | TGCGCCAGCAAGGTGTTAGCAAACACCGGGGAGCTGTTTTTT
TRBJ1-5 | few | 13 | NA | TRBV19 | CASSIQGSLPQHF | TGTGCCAGTAGTATACAGGGGAGCTTACCCCAGCATTTT
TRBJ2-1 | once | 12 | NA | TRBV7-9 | CASSFVGHEQFF | TGTGCCAGCAGCTTCGTTGGGCATGAGCAGTTCTTC
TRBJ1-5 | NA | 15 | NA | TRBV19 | CASSGGQRSNQPQHF | TGTGCCAGTAGTGGAGGGCAAAGAAGCAATCAGCCCCAGCATTTT
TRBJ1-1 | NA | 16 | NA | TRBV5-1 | CTSSLRGPQMNTEAFF | TGCACCAGCAGCTTGAGAGGGCCTCAAATGAACACTGAAGCTTTCTTT
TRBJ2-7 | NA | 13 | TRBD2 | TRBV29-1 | CSVEGGSSDEQYF | TGCAGCGTTGAGGGCGGGAGTTCGGACGAGCAGTACTTC
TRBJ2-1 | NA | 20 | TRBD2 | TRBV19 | CASSRPGTSGRRGSYNEQFF | TGTGCCAGTAGTAGGCCAGGGACTAGCGGGAGAAGGGGATCCTACAATGAGCAGTTCTTC
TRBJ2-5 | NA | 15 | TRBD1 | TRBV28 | CASSPTGTGIETQYF | TGTGCCAGCAGCCCAACCGGGACAGGGATAGAGACCCAGTACTTC
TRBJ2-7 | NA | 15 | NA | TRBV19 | CASSIGLLSSYEQYF | TGTGCCAGTAGTATTGGGCTCCTTTCCTCCTACGAGCAGTACTTC
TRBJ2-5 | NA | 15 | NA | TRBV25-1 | CASSELLTGRETQYF | TGTGCCAGCAGTGAATTACTGACAGGCCGAGAGACCCAGTACTTC
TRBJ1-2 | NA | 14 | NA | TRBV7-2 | CASSLWDTNYGYTF | TGTGCCAGCAGCTTATGGGACACCAACTATGGCTACACCTTC
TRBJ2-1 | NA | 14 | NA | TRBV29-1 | CSEQTPGVANEQFF | TGCAGCGAGCAGACACCCGGGGTGGCTAATGAGCAGTTCTTC
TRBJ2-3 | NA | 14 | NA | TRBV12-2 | CASRPGGVADTQYF | TGTGCAAGTCGCCCAGGGGGCGTCGCAGATACGCAGTATTTT
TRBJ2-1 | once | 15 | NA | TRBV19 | CASSIVASFPNEQFF | TGTGCCAGTAGTATAGTCGCTAGCTTCCCAAATGAGCAGTTCTTC
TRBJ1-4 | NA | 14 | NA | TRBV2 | CASSDRRLNEKLFF | TGTGCCAGCAGTGACCGGAGACTAAATGAAAAACTGTTTTTT
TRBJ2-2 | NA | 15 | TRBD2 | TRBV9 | CASSVAASGTGELFF | TGTGCCAGCAGCGTAGCTGCTAGCGGCACCGGGGAGCTGTTTTTT
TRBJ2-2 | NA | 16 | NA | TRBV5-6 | CASSDPPGHYTGELFF | TGTGCCAGCAGCGATCCACCGGGACACTACACCGGGGAGCTGTTTTTT
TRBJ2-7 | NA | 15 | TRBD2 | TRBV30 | CAGTREGGYSYEQYF | TGTGCCGGCACCCGGGAGGGGGGCTACTCCTACGAGCAGTACTTC
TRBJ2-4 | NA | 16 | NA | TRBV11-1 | CASSQHFGLTKNIQYF | TGTGCCAGCAGCCAACATTTCGGGTTGACCAAAAACATTCAGTACTTC
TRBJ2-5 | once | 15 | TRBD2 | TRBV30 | CAWRALAGGQETQYF | TGTGCCTGGAGGGCATTAGCGGGAGGTCAAGAGACCCAGTACTTC
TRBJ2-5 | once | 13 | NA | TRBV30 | CAWSQGDWETQYF | TGTGCCTGGAGTCAAGGCGACTGGGAGACCCAGTACTTC
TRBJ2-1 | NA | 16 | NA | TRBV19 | CASSPTYFSSYNEQFF | TGTGCCAGTAGTCCCACGTACTTTAGCTCCTACAATGAGCAGTTCTTC